The text below deals with one T cell receptor beta chain. Its antigen remains unidentified. MiXCR, applied by TCRdb to the 5' RACE reads, yields one record per CDR3 protein. This sample has 150,000 to 200,000 distinct CDR3 sequences, with about 20% found just once. These data are taken from a study of T-cell memory formation after mild COVID-19. Whole-study context: Among the donors, TCR clusters were largely specific to each donor. The study, taken as a whole, reports: Contracting clones from day 15 to 85 showed balanced CD4/CD8; later expanders favored CD4+. Nothing showed for sure that second-wave clones peaking on day 37 were SARS-CoV-2 specific.

This receptor was taken from an adult woman who had mild COVID-19 (a few samples of this study predate the infection). Cell type and time point are not known. Material for sequencing was PBMCs or a T cell subset sorted from them (not recorded which).

CDR3 amino acids: CASSLRPGTNEKLFF. CDR3 DNA: TGTGCCAGCAGCTTAAGGCCAGGAACTAATGAAAAACTGTTTTTT. The rearrangement uses TRBV7-2 and TRBJ1-4; D gene unclear. The CDR3 spans 15 residues. Germline assignment: CDR1 SGHTA and CDR2 FQGNSA. V lost 2 bases to trimming and J lost 1 base, with 8 bases between them.